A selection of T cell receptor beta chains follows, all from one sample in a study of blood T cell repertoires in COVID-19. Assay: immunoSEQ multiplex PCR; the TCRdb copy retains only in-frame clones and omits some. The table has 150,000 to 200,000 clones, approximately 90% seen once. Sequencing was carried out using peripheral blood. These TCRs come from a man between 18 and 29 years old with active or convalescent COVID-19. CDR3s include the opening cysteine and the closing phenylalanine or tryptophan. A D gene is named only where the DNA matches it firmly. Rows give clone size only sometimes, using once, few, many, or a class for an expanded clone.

CATRGGEMNTEAFF	TGTGCCACCAGGGGGGGGGAAATGAACACTGAAGCTTTCTTT	TRBJ1-1	14	TRBV24-1	.	.
CASSVAQGYGELFF	TGTGCCAGCAGCGTAGCACAGGGTTACGGGGAGCTGTTTTTT	TRBJ2-2	14	TRBV9	.	once
CSASSGSNSYNEQFF	TGCAGTGCCAGTAGCGGTTCCAACTCCTACAATGAGCAGTTCTTC	TRBJ2-1	15	TRBV20-1	.	.
CASSLEGWRGALTDTQYF	TGCGCCAGCAGCTTGGAGGGCTGGCGGGGAGCCCTCACAGATACGCAGTATTTT	TRBJ2-3	18	TRBV5-1	.	.
CSVVLSINEKLFF	TGCAGCGTTGTACTCTCAATTAATGAAAAACTGTTTTTT	TRBJ1-4	13	TRBV29-1	.	.
CASSQGGQVGYGYTF	TGTGCCAGCAGCCAGGGGGGACAGGTCGGCTATGGCTACACCTTC	TRBJ1-2	15	TRBV3-1/TRBV3-2	TRBD1	.
CASSLTTSITGELFF	TGCGCCAGCAGCTTGACTACTAGTATCACCGGGGAGCTGTTTTTT	TRBJ2-2	15	TRBV5-1	.	.
CASNAGGKNTGELFF	TGTGCCTCAAACGCAGGGGGAAAGAACACCGGGGAGCTGTTTTTT	TRBJ2-2	15	TRBV7-8	TRBD1	.
CASSLFSGGNNQPQHF	TGTGCCAGCAGCTTATTCTCGGGGGGCAATAATCAGCCCCAGCATTTT	TRBJ1-5	16	TRBV7-2	.	few
CAISENNSQTYF	TGTGCCATCAGCGAAAATAACAGCCAAACCTACTTC	TRBJ2-7	12	TRBV10-3	.	.
CASSFSPSSGLRKYF	TGTGCCAGCAGCTTTAGCCCAAGCTCGGGACTCCGAAAGTATTTT	TRBJ2-3	15	TRBV7-2	.	few
CASSQDITPGETQYF	TGCGCCAGCAGCCAAGATATAACCCCGGGGGAGACCCAGTACTTC	TRBJ2-5	15	TRBV4-1	.	.
CAILGGTGDPAGYTF	TGTGCCATCTTAGGGGGGACAGGGGACCCCGCTGGCTACACCTTC	TRBJ1-2	15	TRBV28	TRBD1	.
CASSQERGDGNQPQHF	TGTGCCAGCAGCCAAGAGCGCGGGGACGGAAATCAGCCCCAGCATTTT	TRBJ1-5	16	TRBV3-1/TRBV3-2	.	.
CASSYDRTMNTEAFF	TGTGCCAGCAGTTATGACAGAACCATGAACACTGAAGCTTTCTTT	TRBJ1-1	15	TRBV27	.	.
CASSEQGRETQYF	TGTGCCAGCAGTGAGCAGGGGCGAGAGACCCAGTACTTC	TRBJ2-5	13	TRBV6-6	.	.
CATSDPPGLSTGELFF	TGTGCCACCAGTGATCCCCCGGGACTCTCCACCGGGGAGCTGTTTTTT	TRBJ2-2	16	TRBV24-1	.	once
CASSPRDKPYGYTF	TGTGCCAGCAGTCCCAGGGATAAACCCTATGGCTACACCTTC	TRBJ1-2	14	TRBV5-6	.	.
CASSPAPETSNEQFF	TGTGCCAGCAGCCCTGCCCCCGAGACTAGCAATGAGCAGTTCTTC	TRBJ2-1	15	TRBV7-3	.	.
CASSLRDSEQYF	TGTGCCAGCAGTCTTCGGGACAGTGAGCAGTATTTT	TRBJ2-3	12	TRBV12-3/TRBV12-4	TRBD1	.
CASSFEGDQPQHF	TGTGCCAGCAGTTTTGAGGGGGATCAGCCCCAGCATTTT	TRBJ1-5	13	TRBV27	.	.
CAWSVLGNTEAFF	TGTGCCTGGAGTGTACTCGGGAACACTGAAGCTTTCTTT	TRBJ1-1	13	TRBV30	.	.
CASSLLRGQNTEAFF	TGTGCCAGCAGTCTTCTGAGGGGGCAGAACACTGAAGCTTTCTTT	TRBJ1-1	15	TRBV28	TRBD1	.
CASTRTGRRPDTQYF	TGTGCCAGCACCAGGACCGGACGGAGGCCAGATACGCAGTATTTT	TRBJ2-3	15	TRBV3-1/TRBV3-2	.	.
CASSPPQGVAFF	TGTGCCAGCAGTCCACCGCAGGGTGTAGCTTTCTTT	TRBJ1-1	12	TRBV28	.	few
CAWSGGEEKLFF	TGTGCCTGGAGTGGGGGGGAGGAAAAACTGTTTTTT	TRBJ1-4	12	TRBV30	.	once
CASSRLTGGSRNQPQHF	TGTGCCAGCAGCCGGCTAACAGGGGGGTCTCGCAATCAGCCCCAGCATTTT	TRBJ1-5	17	TRBV7-8	TRBD1	.
CASSLRPELALETQYF	TGTGCCAGCAGTTTAAGGCCGGAACTAGCGCTAGAGACCCAGTACTTC	TRBJ2-5	16	TRBV27	TRBD2	.
CASSQRRTGRGGYGYTF	TGTGCCAGCAGCCAGAGAAGGACCGGGCGCGGGGGATATGGCTACACCTTC	TRBJ1-2	17	TRBV3-1/TRBV3-2	.	.
CASSLDPQVTEAFF	TGCGCCAGCAGCTTGGATCCCCAGGTCACTGAAGCTTTCTTT	TRBJ1-1	14	TRBV5-1	.	.
CASSILEGRIGGYTF	TGTGCCAGTAGTATATTGGAGGGGCGAATTGGTGGCTACACCTTC	TRBJ1-2	15	TRBV19	.	once
CASSLARNTEAFF	TGCGCCAGCAGCTTGGCCAGGAACACTGAAGCTTTCTTT	TRBJ1-1	13	TRBV5-1	.	few
CASSTRTGEAFF	TGTGCCAGTAGTACTCGGACAGGAGAAGCTTTCTTT	TRBJ1-1	12	TRBV19	TRBD1	.
CAISEYQGAMNTEAFF	TGTGCCATCAGTGAGTACCAGGGGGCCATGAACACTGAAGCTTTCTTT	TRBJ1-1	16	TRBV10-3	TRBD1	.
CASSDRGFLDEQFF	TGTGCCAGCAGTGACAGGGGCTTTCTGGATGAGCAGTTCTTC	TRBJ2-1	14	TRBV2	.	.